The sequence of this T cell receptor (beta chain) was determined in a study of T cells expressing NK-cell markers. TCRdb reprocessed the 5' RACE reads, keeping one entry per CDR3 protein, no DNA. This table holds 440,000 or so distinct CDR3 sequences. The CDR3 totals 15 residues. Germline V lookup: CDR1 PRHDT, CDR2 FYEKMQ (reference sequence). Material: blood T cells: a sorted CD56 or NKG2C T cell subset, CD4+ or CD8+ T cells, or bulk PBMC T cells (not recorded which). This TCR was recovered from a woman aged 18-69 years in good health. The chain recombines TRBV13 with TRBJ2-3; no DNA is available, so the TRBD2 call from TCRdb remains unchecked. This chain's CDR3 is CASSSRTPGRNTQYF.